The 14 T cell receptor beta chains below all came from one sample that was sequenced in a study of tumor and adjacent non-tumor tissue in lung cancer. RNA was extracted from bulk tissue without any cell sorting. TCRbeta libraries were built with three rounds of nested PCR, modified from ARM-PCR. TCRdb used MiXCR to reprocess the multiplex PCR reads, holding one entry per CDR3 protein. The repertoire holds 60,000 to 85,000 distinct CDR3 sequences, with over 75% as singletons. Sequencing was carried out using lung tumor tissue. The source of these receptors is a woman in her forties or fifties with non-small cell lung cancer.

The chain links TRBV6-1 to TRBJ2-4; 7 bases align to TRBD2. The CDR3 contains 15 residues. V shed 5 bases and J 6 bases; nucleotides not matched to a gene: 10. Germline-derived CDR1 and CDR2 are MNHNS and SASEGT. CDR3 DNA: TGTGCCAGCAGTTCTGGTGCAGGGAGGGGAAACATTCAGTACTTC. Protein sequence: CASSSGAGRGNIQYF.

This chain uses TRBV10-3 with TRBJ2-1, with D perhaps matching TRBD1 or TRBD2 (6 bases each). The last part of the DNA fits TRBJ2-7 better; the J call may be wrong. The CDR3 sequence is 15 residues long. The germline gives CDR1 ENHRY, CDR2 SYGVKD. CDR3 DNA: TGTGCCATCACTGATTTAGTTTCGGGGGACAATGAACAGTACTTC. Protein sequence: CAITDLVSGDNEQYF.

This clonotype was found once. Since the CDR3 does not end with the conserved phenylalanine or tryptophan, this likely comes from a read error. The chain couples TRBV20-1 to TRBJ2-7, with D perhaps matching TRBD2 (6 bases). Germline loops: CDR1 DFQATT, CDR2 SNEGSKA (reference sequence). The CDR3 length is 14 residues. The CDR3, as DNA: TGTAGTGTCACCCTAGCGAGAAGCTCCTACGAGCAGTACATC. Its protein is CSVTLARSSYEQYI.

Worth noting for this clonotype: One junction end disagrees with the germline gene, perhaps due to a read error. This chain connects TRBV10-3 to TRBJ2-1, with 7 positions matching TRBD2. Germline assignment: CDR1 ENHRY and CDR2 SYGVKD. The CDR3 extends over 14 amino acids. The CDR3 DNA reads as TGTGTCATCAGTTCTAGCGGTGAAAACATCGAGCAGTTCTTC. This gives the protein CVISSSGENIEQFF.

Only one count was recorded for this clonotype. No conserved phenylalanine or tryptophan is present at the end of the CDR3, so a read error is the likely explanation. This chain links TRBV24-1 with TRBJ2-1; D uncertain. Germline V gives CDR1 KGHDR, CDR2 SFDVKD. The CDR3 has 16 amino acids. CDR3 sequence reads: CATSRASRRSYIEQFL. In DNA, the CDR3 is TGTGCCACCAGTAGGGCCAGCAGGAGATCCTACATTGAGCAGTTCCTC.

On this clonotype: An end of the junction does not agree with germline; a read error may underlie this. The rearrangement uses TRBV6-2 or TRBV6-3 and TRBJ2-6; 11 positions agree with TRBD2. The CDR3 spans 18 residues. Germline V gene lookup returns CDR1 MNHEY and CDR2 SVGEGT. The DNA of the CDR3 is TGTCCCGGCAGTTCTCGACTAGCGGGATGGTCTGGGGTCAACGTCCTGACTTTC. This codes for CPGSSRLAGWSGVNVLTF.

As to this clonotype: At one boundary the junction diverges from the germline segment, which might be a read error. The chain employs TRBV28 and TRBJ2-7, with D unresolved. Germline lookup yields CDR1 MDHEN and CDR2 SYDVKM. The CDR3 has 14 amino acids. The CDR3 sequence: CASSLIQNSYEQHF. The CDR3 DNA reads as TGTGCCAGCAGTTTGATCCAAAACTCCTACGAGCAACACTTC.

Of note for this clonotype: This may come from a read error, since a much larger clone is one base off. CDR3 loop: CTSSPPSGLDIQYF. The CDR3 DNA sequence: TGTACCAGCAGCCCCCCCTCAGGTTTGGACATTCAGTACTTC. This chain uses TRBV28 with TRBJ2-4; D unclear. The CDR3 has 14 residues. The germline CDR1 and CDR2 sequences are MDHEN and SYDVKM.

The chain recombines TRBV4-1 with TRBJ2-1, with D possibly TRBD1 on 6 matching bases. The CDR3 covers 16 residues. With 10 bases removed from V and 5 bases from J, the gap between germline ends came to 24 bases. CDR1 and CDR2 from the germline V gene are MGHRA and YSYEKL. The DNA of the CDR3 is TGCGCCACCATCTATGGGAACAGGGTCGGTAACAATGAGCAGTTCTTC. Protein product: CATIYGNRVGNNEQFF.

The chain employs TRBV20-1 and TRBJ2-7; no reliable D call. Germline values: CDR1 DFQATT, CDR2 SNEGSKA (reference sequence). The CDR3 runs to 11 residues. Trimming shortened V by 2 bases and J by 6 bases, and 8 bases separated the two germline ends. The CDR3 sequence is CSARNTGEQYF. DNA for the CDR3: TGCAGTGCTAGAAATACCGGCGAGCAGTACTTC.

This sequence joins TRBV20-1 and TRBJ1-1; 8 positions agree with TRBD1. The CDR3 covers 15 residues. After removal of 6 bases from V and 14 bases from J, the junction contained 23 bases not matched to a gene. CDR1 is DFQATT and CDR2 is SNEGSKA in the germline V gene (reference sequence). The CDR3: CSARPGGHWGTETFF. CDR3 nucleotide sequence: TGCAGTGCAAGGCCAGGGGGCCATTGGGGCACTGAAACCTTCTTT.

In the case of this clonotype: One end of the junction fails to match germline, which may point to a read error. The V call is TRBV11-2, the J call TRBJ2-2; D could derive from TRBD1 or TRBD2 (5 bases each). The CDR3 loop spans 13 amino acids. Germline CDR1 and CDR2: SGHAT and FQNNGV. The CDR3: CASSLEQLGELYF. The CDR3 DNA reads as TGTGCCAGCAGCTTAGAACAATTAGGGGAGCTGTATTTT.

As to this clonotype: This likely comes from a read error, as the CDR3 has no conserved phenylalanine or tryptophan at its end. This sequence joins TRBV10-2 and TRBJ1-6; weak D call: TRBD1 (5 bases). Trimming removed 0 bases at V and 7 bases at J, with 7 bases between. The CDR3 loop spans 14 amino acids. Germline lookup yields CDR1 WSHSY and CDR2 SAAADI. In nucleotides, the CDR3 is TGCGCCAGCAGTGAGTCCGACAGCAATTCACCCCTCCACATT. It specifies CASSESDSNSPLHI.

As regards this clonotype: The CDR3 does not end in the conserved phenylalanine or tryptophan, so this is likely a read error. CDR3 amino acids: CTSREASSSGYTL. CDR3 DNA sequence: TGCACCAGCAGAGAGGCTAGTTCGAGCGGCTACACCTTG. This chain connects TRBV4-1 to TRBJ1-2; unclear D gene. The CDR3 contains 13 residues. Germline CDR1 MGHRA, CDR2 YSYEKL.